The 31 T cell receptor beta chains reported below all come from one sample, sequenced in a study of control samples from healthy donors and cancer patients. Clones were sequenced by immunoSEQ multiplex PCR, and TCRdb holds only the in-frame ones, with some missing. The sample consists of roughly 130,000 clones, roughly 91% of them appearing once. Sequenced input: PBMCs. These TCRs come from a man aged 50-60 years with head and neck cancer.

This clone has more than one count but fewer than ten. The CDR3 DNA reads as TGTGCCAGCAGCCCGGGTGGAGGTACGCAGTATTTT. This translates into CASSPGGGTQYF. The genes are TRBV7-9 and TRBJ2-3; tentative D call: TRBD2 (5 bases). V was shortened by 5 bases and J by 8 bases, with 11 bases between the two germline ends. The CDR3 has 12 amino acids. CDR1 and CDR2 from the germline V gene are SEHNR and FQNEAQ (reference sequence).

The rearrangement joins TRBV9 to TRBJ1-6, with a tentative D call TRBD1 (5 bases). The CDR3 is 13 amino acids. V lost 1 base and J lost 8, with 7 bases in between. CDR1 and CDR2 from the germline V gene are SGDLS and YYNGEE. CDR3 loop: CASSVTQDSPLHF. The CDR3 DNA reads TGTGCCAGCAGCGTAACACAGGATTCACCCCTCCACTTT.

The chain recombines TRBV27 with TRBJ2-1, with TRBD2 identical over 8 bases. Germline CDR1 is MNHEY and CDR2 is SMNVEV (reference sequence). There are 14 residues in the CDR3. CDR3 protein: CASTGRGENNEQFF. DNA of the CDR3: TGTGCGTCCACAGGGCGGGGGGAAAACAATGAGCAGTTCTTC.

The CDR3 here is CATSFSNEQFF. The DNA for the CDR3 is TGTGCCACCAGTTTTAGCAATGAGCAGTTCTTC. The rearrangement uses TRBV24-1 and TRBJ2-1; D is uncertain. The CDR3 is 11 amino acids. The V gene's germline CDR1 is KGHDR and CDR2 SFDVKD. Between the trimmed V and J ends, which lost 6 bases and 6 bases, there was a span of 5 bases.

The chain combines TRBV6-5 with TRBJ1-2, with unresolved D. This CDR3 spans 12 amino acids. Germline loops: CDR1 MNHEY, CDR2 SVGAGI. V was trimmed by 5 bases and J by 7 bases, leaving 11 bases between them. This chain's CDR3 is CASSTRRSGYTF. In nucleotides, the CDR3 is TGTGCCAGCAGTACAAGACGATCTGGCTACACCTTC.

With respect to this clone: Other DNA sequences in the sample encode the same CDR3. V gene TRBV2 combines with J gene TRBJ2-7; no definite D call. This CDR3 spans 12 amino acids. From germline, CDR1 is SNHLY and CDR2 FYNNEI. V shed 6 bases and J shed 0 bases, with 6 bases lying between them. The CDR3: CASRGYSYEQYF. DNA of the CDR3: TGTGCCAGCAGAGGCTACTCCTACGAGCAGTACTTC.

J is TRBJ2-6 and V is TRBV18; a possible D gene is TRBD2 (6 bases). Looked up from germline, CDR1 is KGHSH and CDR2 is LQKENI. The CDR3 runs to 16 residues. Trimming shortened V by 5 bases and J by 0 bases, and 11 bases separated the two germline ends. CDR3 sequence (DNA): TGTGCCAGCTCAAGCGGGTCCTACTCTGGGGCCAACGTCCTGACTTTC. Amino acids: CASSSGSYSGANVLTF.

V usage is TRBV7-8 and J usage is TRBJ1-2; 9 bases are shared with TRBD1. Unmatched junction bases numbered 3, after V lost 1 base and J lost 6 bases. Germline-derived CDR1 and CDR2 are SGHVS and FQNEAQ. This CDR3 is 14 amino acids long. CDR3 protein: CASSLGTGDDGYTF. The CDR3 region has the DNA TGTGCCAGCAGCTTAGGGACAGGGGATGATGGCTACACCTTC.

The CDR3 coding sequence is TGTGCCAGCACCTTTTACGAGTTTGCCACTGAAGCTTTCTTT. This codes for CASTFYEFATEAFF. The chain employs TRBV7-2 and TRBJ1-1; D is uncertain. In germline, CDR1 is SGHTA, CDR2 FQGNSA. V was clipped by 7 bases and J by 4 bases, with 16 bases between them. CDR3 length: 14 amino acids.

This clone was seen only once. The V call is TRBV11-2, the J call TRBJ2-5; D not certain. Trimming cost V 1 base and J 3 bases, with 9 bases left between them. CDR3 length equals 14 residues. Looked up from germline, CDR1 is SGHAT and CDR2 is FQNNGV. The CDR3 sequence is CASSLVGLKETQYF. The CDR3 DNA reads as TGTGCCAGCAGCTTAGTAGGTTTAAAAGAGACCCAGTACTTC.

This sequence joins TRBV3-1 (or the pseudogene TRBV3-2) and TRBJ2-7, with no clear D. Per germline, CDR1 LGHDT and CDR2 YNNKEL (reference sequence). Trimming left V 4 bases short and J 6 bases short, with 13 bases between. This CDR3 is built from 13 residues. Here the CDR3 reads CASSPRTQCEQYF. For the CDR3, the DNA is TGTGCCAGCAGCCCCCGAACTCAATGCGAGCAGTACTTC.

The chain has TRBV28 and TRBJ1-1; 7 nucleotides agree with TRBD1. CDR1 is MDHEN and CDR2 is SYDVKM in the germline V gene. CDR3 length: 14 residues. The ends lost 6 bases at V and 4 bases at J; junction bases unmatched: 8. The CDR3 sequence: CASSRGGYITEAFF. The DNA for the CDR3 is TGTGCCAGCAGCCGAGGGGGCTATATCACTGAAGCTTTCTTT. The full variable domain, rest sourced from reference TRBV28 and TRBJ1-1, is DVKVTQSSRYLVKRTGEKVFLECVQDMDHENMFWYRQDPGLGLRLIYFSYDVKMKEKGDIPEGYSVSREKKERFSLILESASTNQTSMYLCASSRGGYITEAFFGQGTRLTVV.

The chain combines TRBV5-1 with TRBJ1-2, with D perhaps TRBD1 (5 bases). The CDR3 has 12 residues. Per the germline V gene, CDR1 is SGHRS and CDR2 is YFSETQ. Trimming stripped 2 bases from V and 8 bases from J, with 10 bases between. This CDR3 is CASSFRGVGYTF. The CDR3 coding sequence is TGCGCCAGCAGCTTCCGAGGGGTAGGCTACACCTTC.

V is TRBV7-3 and J is TRBJ2-1; unclear D gene. Per germline, CDR1 SGHTA and CDR2 FQGTGA. This CDR3 comprises 14 residues. Trimming left V 2 bases short and J 6 bases short, with 11 bases between. The CDR3 spells CASSLGPSANEQFF. CDR3 in DNA: TGTGCCAGCAGCTTAGGTCCCTCTGCCAATGAGCAGTTCTTC.

The chain joins TRBV4-1 to TRBJ1-3; TRBD1 is a possible D gene (6 bases). V gave up 4 bases and J gave up 0 bases, with 10 bases separating them. The CDR3 has 15 residues. Germline V gives CDR1 MGHRA, CDR2 YSYEKL. The CDR3 region is CASSPGESSGNTIYF. DNA for the CDR3: TGCGCCAGCAGCCCAGGGGAAAGCTCTGGAAACACCATATATTTT.

The chain employs TRBV6-2 or TRBV6-3 and TRBJ2-2, with 8 bases aligning to TRBD1. The length of the CDR3 is 15 residues. The trim removed 4 bases at V and 5 bases at J, leaving 6 bases unmatched. Germline loops: CDR1 MNHEY, CDR2 SVGEGT. In nucleotides, the CDR3 is TGTGCCAGCAGTTCCCAGGGGGCGAGGACCGGGGAGCTGTTTTTT. This codes for CASSSQGARTGELFF.

The V gene is TRBV7-2, the J gene TRBJ1-3, with 8 bases identical to TRBD1. The CDR3 totals 15 residues. Germline V CDR1 and CDR2: SGHTA, FQGNSA. Unmatched junction bases numbered 8, after V lost 4 bases and J lost 6 bases. The CDR3 coding sequence is TGTGCCAGCAGCTCACCGACAGGGGCCCTAAACACCATATATTTT. Translating gives CASSSPTGALNTIYF. The variable domain in full, completed from reference TRBV7-2 and TRBJ1-3, reads GAGVSQSPSNKVTEKGKDVELRCDPISGHTALYWYRQSLGQGLEFLIYFQGNSAPDKSGLPSDRFSAERTGGSVSTLTIQRTQQEDSAVYLCASSSPTGALNTIYFGEGSWLTVV.

The V call is TRBV9, the J call TRBJ1-2, with D maybe TRBD1 (5 bases). V lost 3 bases and J 0 bases, leaving 12 bases between the germline ends. Germline V CDR1 and CDR2: SGDLS, YYNGEE. The CDR3 is 15 residues long. This chain's CDR3 is CASSADGGANYGYTF. CDR3 in DNA: TGTGCCAGCAGCGCAGATGGGGGTGCTAACTATGGCTACACCTTC.

The chain links TRBV6-2 or TRBV6-3 to TRBJ2-6; D unresolved. The CDR3 contains 15 residues. The V end lost 6 bases, the J end lost 0 bases, and 9 bases lay between the germline ends. The germline CDR1 and CDR2 sequences are MNHEY and SVGEGT. CDR3 nucleotides: TGTGCCAGCAGCTCAAGTTCCTCTGGGGCCAACGTCCTGACTTTC. Protein: CASSSSSSGANVLTF.

DNA of the CDR3: TGCGCCAGCAGCTTGAGTCAGGGAAAGGCCAAAAACATTCAGTACTTC. The encoded protein is CASSLSQGKAKNIQYF. The chain carries TRBV5-1 and TRBJ2-4, with a possible D match to TRBD1 (5 bases). This CDR3 is 16 amino acids long. Per germline, CDR1 SGHRS and CDR2 YFSETQ. Trimming shortened V by 1 base and J by 1 base, and 12 bases separated the two germline ends.

A few counts support this clone. The chain links TRBV28 to TRBJ1-5; D is perhaps TRBD1 (5 bases). CDR3 length: 14 residues. V lost 0 bases, J lost 5 bases, and 8 bases lay in between. Germline assignment: CDR1 MDHEN and CDR2 SYDVKM. In nucleotides, the CDR3 is TGTGCCAGCAGTTTATGGGGGGGGTATCAGCCCCAGCATTTT. Amino acid sequence: CASSLWGGYQPQHF.

This chain joins TRBV7-9 and TRBJ1-1; D is ambiguous. CDR3 size: 13 residues. Trimming stripped 2 bases from V and 0 bases from J, with 4 bases between. Germline V gives CDR1 SEHNR, CDR2 FQNEAQ (reference sequence). CDR3 coding DNA: TGTGCCAGCAGCTTATCGCTGAACACTGAAGCTTTCTTT. Its translation: CASSLSLNTEAFF.

The chain recombines TRBV29-1 with TRBJ1-3; TRBD1 agrees at 10 bases. CDR1 SQVTM and CDR2 ANQGSEA come from the germline V gene. V lost 4 bases, J lost 4 bases, and 4 bases stayed unmatched. CDR3 length: 14 amino acids. The CDR3: CSVGDRGKGNTIYF. The CDR3 region has the DNA TGCAGCGTTGGGGACAGGGGCAAAGGAAACACCATATATTTT.

On this clone itself: The same CDR3 arises from other DNA sequences in this sample as well. V usage is TRBV2 and J usage is TRBJ2-7, with TRBD1 identical over 7 bases. Germline V gene lookup returns CDR1 SNHLY and CDR2 FYNNEI. With 4 bases clipped from V and 4 bases from J, the junction kept 4 bases outside the gene matches. The CDR3 totals 13 residues. In nucleotides, the CDR3 is TGTGCCAGCAGTGGACAGGGATTATACGAGCAGTACTTC. Its translation: CASSGQGLYEQYF.

This rearrangement joins TRBV19 to TRBJ1-4; tentatively, D is TRBD1 (6 bases). Germline-derived CDR1 and CDR2 are LNHDA and SQIVND (reference sequence). V was shortened by 2 bases and J by 8 bases, with 12 bases between the two germline ends. This CDR3 spans 14 amino acids. CDR3 sequence reads: CASSIPGAGEKLFF. The CDR3 DNA follows: TGTGCCAGTAGTATACCGGGGGCTGGCGAAAAACTGTTTTTT.

To note about this clone: Its ends do not fully match the called genes, so a read error is possible. The chain links TRBV6-4 to TRBJ2-3, with D maybe TRBD2 (6 bases). This CDR3 has 14 amino acids. The germline CDR1 and CDR2 sequences are MRHNA and SNTAGT. The CDR3 sequence: CAGSVATGADTQYF. CDR3 coding DNA: TGTGCCGGCAGTGTGGCTACGGGGGCAGATACGCAGTATTTT.

Points on this clone: Other DNA sequences from this sample encode an identical CDR3 as well. The chain employs TRBV18 and TRBJ2-5; no clear D gene. This CDR3 spans 12 amino acids. Between the trimmed V and J ends, which lost 2 bases and 2 bases, there was a span of 3 bases. Per germline, CDR1 KGHSH and CDR2 LQKENI. The CDR3 sequence: CASSPDQETQYF. The CDR3 nucleotides read TGTGCCAGCTCACCAGATCAAGAGACCCAGTACTTC.

This chain joins TRBV6-5 and TRBJ1-2; D is unresolved. Germline CDR1 and CDR2: MNHEY and SVGAGI. The CDR3 contains 16 residues. Trimming removed 0 bases from V and 0 bases from J, with 11 bases in between. CDR3 in amino acids: CASSYSIATTNYGYTF. For the CDR3, the DNA is TGTGCCAGCAGTTACTCGATAGCGACGACTAACTATGGCTACACCTTC.

The chain uses TRBV3-1 (or the pseudogene TRBV3-2) and TRBJ1-2; D gene ambiguous. V lost 4 bases to trimming and J lost 3 bases, with 6 bases between them. The germline CDR1 and CDR2 sequences are LGHDT and YNNKEL (reference sequence). The CDR3 runs to 12 residues. The CDR3 DNA reads as TGTGCCAGCAGCCTCCGCCACTATGGCTACACCTTC. Translated, it gives CASSLRHYGYTF.

The gene calls are TRBV18 and TRBJ2-5; tentatively, D is TRBD2 (5 bases). The V gene's germline CDR1 is KGHSH and CDR2 LQKENI. The CDR3 has 15 amino acids. V was pared by 1 base and J by 0 bases, with 9 bases between. This CDR3 is CASSPLPGNQETQYF. The DNA of the CDR3 is TGTGCCAGCTCACCACTTCCGGGGAACCAAGAGACCCAGTACTTC. The variable domain in full, completed from reference TRBV18 and TRBJ2-5, reads NAGVMQNPRHLVRRRGQEARLRCSPMKGHSHVYWYRQLPEEGLKFMVYLQKENIIDESGMPKERFSAEFPKEGPSILRIQQVVRGDSAAYFCASSPLPGNQETQYFGPGTRLLVL.

The rearrangement uses TRBV18 and TRBJ2-1, with TRBD2 identical over 8 bases. This CDR3 comprises 15 residues. Per the germline V gene, CDR1 is KGHSH and CDR2 is LQKENI. V lost 3 bases, J lost 5 bases, and 6 bases stayed unmatched. CDR3 nucleotide sequence: TGTGCCAGCTCACCCGGAAGCGGGGGAAACAATGAGCAGTTCTTC. It encodes CASSPGSGGNNEQFF.